Listed below are T cell receptor beta chains from one sample, sequenced in a study of blood T cell dynamics during melanoma immunotherapy. Only in-frame clones appear in the TCRdb table, and some are missing; sequencing was by immunoSEQ multiplex PCR. The sample includes 4,000 to 4,500 clones, 88% of them seen just once. Sequenced here: blood, sampled from a patient treated with checkpoint blockade. The origin of the receptors is a human donor with melanoma. The CDR3 runs from the conserved cysteine through the conserved F or W. D genes are given only for firm matches. Clone size is not always given. Where it is, it says once, few, many or a class for expanded clones.

abundance: few; j_gene: TRBJ1-2; d_gene: NA; v_gene: TRBV25-1; CDR3aa: CASSGQIYGYTF; CDR3nt: TGTGCCAGCAGTGGACAGATCTATGGCTACACCTTC
abundance: NA; j_gene: TRBJ1-4; d_gene: NA; v_gene: TRBV19; CDR3aa: CASSSARNNEKLFF; CDR3nt: TGTGCCAGTAGTTCGGCACGGAATAATGAAAAACTGTTTTTT
abundance: NA; j_gene: TRBJ2-5; d_gene: TRBD2; v_gene: TRBV2; CDR3aa: CASRLAGGRTQYF; CDR3nt: TGTGCCAGCAGACTAGCGGGAGGTCGAACCCAGTACTTC
abundance: NA; j_gene: TRBJ2-7; d_gene: TRBD2; v_gene: TRBV18; CDR3aa: CASSPPPAGIYEQYF; CDR3nt: TGTGCCAGCTCACCTCCCCCAGCGGGGATCTACGAGCAGTACTTC
abundance: once; j_gene: TRBJ2-5; d_gene: TRBD2; v_gene: TRBV7-2; CDR3aa: CASSLGLAGDQTQYF; CDR3nt: TGTGCCAGCAGCTTAGGGCTAGCGGGGGACCAGACCCAGTACTTC
abundance: NA; j_gene: TRBJ2-2; d_gene: TRBD2; v_gene: TRBV12-5; CDR3aa: CASGLVTSVWGTGELFF; CDR3nt: TGTGCTAGTGGTTTGGTGACTAGCGTATGGGGCACCGGGGAGCTGTTTTTT
abundance: NA; j_gene: TRBJ2-1; d_gene: TRBD2; v_gene: TRBV5-6; CDR3aa: CASSYRWDTSGDNEQFF; CDR3nt: TGTGCCAGCAGCTATCGATGGGACACTAGCGGCGACAATGAGCAGTTCTTC
abundance: NA; j_gene: TRBJ2-1; d_gene: TRBD2; v_gene: TRBV6-4; CDR3aa: CASSDGSSGSNEQFF; CDR3nt: TGTGCCAGCAGTGACGGGTCTAGCGGGAGCAATGAGCAGTTCTTC
abundance: NA; j_gene: TRBJ2-1; d_gene: TRBD2; v_gene: TRBV5-6; CDR3aa: CASSRSMTSGGGDEQFF; CDR3nt: TGTGCCAGCAGCCGAAGCATGACTAGCGGGGGTGGTGATGAGCAGTTCTTC
abundance: NA; j_gene: TRBJ2-2; d_gene: TRBD1; v_gene: TRBV9; CDR3aa: CASGRQGASTGELFF; CDR3nt: TGTGCCAGCGGGAGACAGGGGGCCTCCACCGGGGAGCTGTTTTTT
abundance: once; j_gene: TRBJ2-6; d_gene: NA; v_gene: TRBV5-6; CDR3aa: CASSLVWTGKNGANVLTF; CDR3nt: TGTGCCAGCAGCTTGGTTTGGACCGGGAAAAATGGGGCCAACGTCCTGACTTTC
abundance: NA; j_gene: TRBJ2-1; d_gene: NA; v_gene: TRBV7-2; CDR3aa: CASRDLLAATYNEQFF; CDR3nt: TGTGCCAGCAGGGATCTACTAGCTGCCACCTACAATGAGCAGTTCTTC
abundance: NA; j_gene: TRBJ2-1; d_gene: NA; v_gene: TRBV19; CDR3aa: CASSIRGDAYNEQFF; CDR3nt: TGTGCCAGTAGTATTCGGGGCGACGCCTACAATGAGCAGTTCTTC
abundance: NA; j_gene: TRBJ2-1; d_gene: TRBD2; v_gene: TRBV7-6; CDR3aa: CASSQGLPDNEQFF; CDR3nt: TGTGCCAGCAGCCAGGGACTACCAGACAATGAGCAGTTCTTC
abundance: NA; j_gene: TRBJ1-1; d_gene: NA; v_gene: TRBV20-1; CDR3aa: CSARGATEAFF; CDR3nt: TGCAGTGCTAGAGGAGCGACTGAAGCTTTCTTT
abundance: NA; j_gene: TRBJ2-7; d_gene: TRBD2; v_gene: TRBV28; CDR3aa: CASSLGVAGYSYEQYF; CDR3nt: TGTGCCAGCAGTTTAGGGGTAGCGGGATACTCCTACGAGCAGTACTTC
abundance: NA; j_gene: TRBJ1-2; d_gene: NA; v_gene: TRBV9; CDR3aa: CASSVVGTSNYGYTF; CDR3nt: TGTGCCAGCAGCGTAGTGGGCACCTCTAACTATGGCTACACCTTC
abundance: NA; j_gene: TRBJ2-3; d_gene: NA; v_gene: TRBV11-2; CDR3aa: CASSSEGDTQYF; CDR3nt: TGTGCCAGCAGTTCAGAGGGGGATACGCAGTATTTT